This entry concerns a single TCR beta chain. The antigen remains unidentified. The data originate from a study of OX40 agonist ivuxolimab in advanced cancers. Study-wide points: CD4+ and CD8+ blood T cells expanded clonally by week 6 at 0.1 to 3.0 mg/kg.

Libraries were prepared by immunoSEQ multiplex PCR; TCRdb keeps only in-frame clonotypes and omits some of them. The repertoire includes some 2,200 clones, about 86% of them detected once, and less than 20% sits in the top ten. The ends lost 5 bases at V and 6 bases at J; junction bases unmatched: 8. This CDR3 has 15 residues. Germline loops: CDR1 SGHTA, CDR2 FQGNSA. The receptor comes from an adult with an advanced solid tumor such as melanoma, head and neck, liver or kidney cancer. This chain connects TRBV7-2 to TRBJ1-5; TRBD1 matches 9 bases. The source material was CD4+ or CD8+ T cells sorted from blood, sampled in a trial of the OX40 agonist ivuxolimab. DNA for the CDR3: TGTGCCAGCAGCCCAGGCGGGACAGGGAGTCAGCCCCAGCATTTT. Encoded protein: CASSPGGTGSQPQHF. The entire variable domain, with the rest obtained from reference TRBV7-2 and TRBJ1-5, is as follows: GAGVSQSPSNKVTEKGKDVELRCDPISGHTALYWYRQSLGQGLEFLIYFQGNSAPDKSGLPSDRFSAERTGGSVSTLTIQRTQQEDSAVYLCASSPGGTGSQPQHFGDGTRLSIL.